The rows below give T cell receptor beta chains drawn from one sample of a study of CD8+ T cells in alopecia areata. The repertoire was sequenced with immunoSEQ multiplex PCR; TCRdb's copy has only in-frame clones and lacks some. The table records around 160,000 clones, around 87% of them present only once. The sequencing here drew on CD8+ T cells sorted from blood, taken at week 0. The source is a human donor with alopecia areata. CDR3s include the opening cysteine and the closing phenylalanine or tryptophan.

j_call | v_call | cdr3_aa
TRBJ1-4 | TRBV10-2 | CASSDTGGEKLFF
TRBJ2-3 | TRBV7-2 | CASSSQAGGTDTQYF
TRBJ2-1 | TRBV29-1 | CSVEDLSSGGSFYNEQFF
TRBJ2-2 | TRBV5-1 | CASSSMTGSNTGELFF
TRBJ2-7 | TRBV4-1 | CASSQDEEGLDEQYF
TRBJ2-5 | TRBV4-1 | CASSQEGVRETQYF
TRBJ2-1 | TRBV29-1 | CSVEADSGSDEQFF
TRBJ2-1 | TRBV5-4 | CASSLEGLNEQFF
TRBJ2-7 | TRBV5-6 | CASSLGGLYEQYF
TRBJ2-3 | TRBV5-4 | CASSGSRTFTDTQYF
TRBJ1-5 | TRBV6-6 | CATQGNQPQHF
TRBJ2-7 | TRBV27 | CASRLNLMDRGHEQYF
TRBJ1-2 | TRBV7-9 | CASSLGNRNGYTF
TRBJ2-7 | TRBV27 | CASSYSQGGYEQYF
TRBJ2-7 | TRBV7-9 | CASSSGQLYEQYF
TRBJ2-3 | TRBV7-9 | CASSPPRASGIPDTQYF
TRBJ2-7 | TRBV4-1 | CASSQDYGGSDEQYF
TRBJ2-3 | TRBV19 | CASSIGSTDTQYF
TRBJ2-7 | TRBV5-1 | CASSVGTATYEQYF
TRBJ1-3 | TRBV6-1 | CASSNGGSGNTIYF
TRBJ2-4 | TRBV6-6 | CASSSPRVAKNIQYF
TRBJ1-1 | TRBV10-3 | CAISEGGLNTEAFF
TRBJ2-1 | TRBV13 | CASSLIPEGSGTSYNEQFF
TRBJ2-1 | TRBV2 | CASYTARSYNEQFF
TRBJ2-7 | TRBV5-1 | CASSLGQGARYEQYF
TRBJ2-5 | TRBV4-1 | CASSQVFGETQYF
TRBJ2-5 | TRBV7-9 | CASSPQREGQETQYF
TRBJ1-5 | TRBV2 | CASSWADQPQHF
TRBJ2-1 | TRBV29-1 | CSVHGREQFF
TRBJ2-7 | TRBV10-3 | CAISEDRGIDEQYF
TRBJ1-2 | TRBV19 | CASSDWTGGDYGYTF